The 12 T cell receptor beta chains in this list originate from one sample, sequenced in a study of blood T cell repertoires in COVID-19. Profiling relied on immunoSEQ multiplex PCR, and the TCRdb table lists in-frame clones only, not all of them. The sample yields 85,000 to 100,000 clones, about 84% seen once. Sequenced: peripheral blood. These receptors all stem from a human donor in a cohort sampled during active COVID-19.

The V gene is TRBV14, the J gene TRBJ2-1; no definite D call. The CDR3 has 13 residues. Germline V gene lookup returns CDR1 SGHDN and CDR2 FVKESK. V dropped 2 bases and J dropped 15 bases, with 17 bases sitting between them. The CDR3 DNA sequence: TGTGCCAGCAGCCAAACCGCCCCCTTCGGGTCGTTCTTC. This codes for CASSQTAPFGSFF.

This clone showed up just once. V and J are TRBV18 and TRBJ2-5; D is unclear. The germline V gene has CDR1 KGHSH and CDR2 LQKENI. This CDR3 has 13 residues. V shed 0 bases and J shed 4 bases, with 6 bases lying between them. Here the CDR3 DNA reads TGTGCCAGCTCACCACCTCATAGAGAGACCCAGTACTTC. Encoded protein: CASSPPHRETQYF.

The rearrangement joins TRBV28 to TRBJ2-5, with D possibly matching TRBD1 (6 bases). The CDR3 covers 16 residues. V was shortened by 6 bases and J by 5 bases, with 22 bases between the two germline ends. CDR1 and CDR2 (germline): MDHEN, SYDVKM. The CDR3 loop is CASSQGSGAFSETQYF. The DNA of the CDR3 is TGTGCCAGCAGCCAGGGGTCAGGGGCCTTCTCTGAGACCCAGTACTTC.

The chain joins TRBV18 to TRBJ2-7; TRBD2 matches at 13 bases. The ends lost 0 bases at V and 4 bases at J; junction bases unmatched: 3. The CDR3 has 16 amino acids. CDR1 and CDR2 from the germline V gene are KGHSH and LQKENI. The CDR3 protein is CASSPPGLAGRYEQYF. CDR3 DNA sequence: TGTGCCAGCTCACCACCGGGACTAGCGGGGCGATACGAGCAGTACTTC. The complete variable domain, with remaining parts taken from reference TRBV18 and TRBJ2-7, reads NAGVMQNPRHLVRRRGQEARLRCSPMKGHSHVYWYRQLPEEGLKFMVYLQKENIIDESGMPKERFSAEFPKEGPSILRIQQVVRGDSAAYFCASSPPGLAGRYEQYFGPGTRLTVT.

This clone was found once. The CDR3 is CASRRGQSGLDTQYF. DNA of the CDR3: TGTGCCAGCAGGAGGGGACAGTCGGGTTTGGATACGCAGTATTTT. The chain recombines TRBV6-5 with TRBJ2-3, with TRBD1 matching 7 bases. Germline values: CDR1 MNHEY, CDR2 SVGAGI. CDR3 length: 15 amino acids. V lost 6 bases and J lost 6; bases outside the gene matches: 12.

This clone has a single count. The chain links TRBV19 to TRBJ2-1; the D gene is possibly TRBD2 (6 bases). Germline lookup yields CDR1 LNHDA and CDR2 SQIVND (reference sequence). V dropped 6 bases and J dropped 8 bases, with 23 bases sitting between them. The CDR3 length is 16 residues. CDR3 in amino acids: CASRWAGGGSWDEQFF. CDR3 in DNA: TGTGCCAGTAGATGGGCGGGTGGGGGGTCCTGGGATGAGCAGTTCTTC.

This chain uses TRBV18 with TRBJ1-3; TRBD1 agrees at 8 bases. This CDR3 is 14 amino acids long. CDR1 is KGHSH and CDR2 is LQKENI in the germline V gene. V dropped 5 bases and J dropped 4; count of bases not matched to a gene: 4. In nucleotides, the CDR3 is TGTGCCAGCTCATCGGGGACAGGCGGAAACACCATATATTTT. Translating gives CASSSGTGGNTIYF.

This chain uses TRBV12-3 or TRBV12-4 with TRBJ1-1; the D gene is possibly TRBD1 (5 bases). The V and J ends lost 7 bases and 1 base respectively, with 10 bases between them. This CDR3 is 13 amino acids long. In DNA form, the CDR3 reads TGTGCCAGCACCAGGACATGGAACACTGAAGCTTTCTTT. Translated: CASTRTWNTEAFF.

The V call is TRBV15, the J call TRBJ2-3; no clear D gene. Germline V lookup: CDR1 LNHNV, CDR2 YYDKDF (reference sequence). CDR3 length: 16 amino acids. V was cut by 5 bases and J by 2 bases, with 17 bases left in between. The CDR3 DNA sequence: TGTGCCACCAGCCTATCTTCGCGAACCATCACAGATACGCAGTATTTT. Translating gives CATSLSSRTITDTQYF.

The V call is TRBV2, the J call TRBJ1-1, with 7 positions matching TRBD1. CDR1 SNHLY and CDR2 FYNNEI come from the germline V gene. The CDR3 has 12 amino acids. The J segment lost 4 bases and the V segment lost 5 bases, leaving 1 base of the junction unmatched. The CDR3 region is CASSQGGTEAFF. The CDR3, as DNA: TGTGCCAGCAGTCAGGGGGGCACTGAAGCTTTCTTT.

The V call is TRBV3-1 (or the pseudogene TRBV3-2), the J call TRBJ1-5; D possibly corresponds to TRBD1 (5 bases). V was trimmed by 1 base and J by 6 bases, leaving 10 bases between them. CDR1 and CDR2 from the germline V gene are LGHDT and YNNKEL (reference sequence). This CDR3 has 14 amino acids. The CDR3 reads CASSQAGRGQPQHF. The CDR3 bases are TGTGCCAGCAGCCAAGCCGGGAGGGGTCAGCCCCAGCATTTT.

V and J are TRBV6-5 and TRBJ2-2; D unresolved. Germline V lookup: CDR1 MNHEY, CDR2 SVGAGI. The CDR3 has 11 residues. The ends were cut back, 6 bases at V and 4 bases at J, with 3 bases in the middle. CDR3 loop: CASSLTGELFF. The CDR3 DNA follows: TGTGCCAGCAGCCTCACCGGGGAGCTGTTTTTT.